Listed here is a single TCR beta chain. Its antigen is unidentified. This table comes from immunoSEQ multiplex PCR, and its TCRdb copy is limited to in-frame clones, with some not included. Among about 60,000 clones listed, 60% to 80% were seen once. Before any sequencing was done, the ViraFEST assay used viral peptide pools to expand antigen-specific CD4+ T cells. The culture ran for 9 to 11 days, and then CD4+ T cells were isolated. Participants got two doses of BNT162b2 or mRNA-1273 vaccine. A half-medium replacement with IL-2 medium was carried out on days 3 and 7. This sample is part of a study of vaccination effects on CD4 cells after COVID-19. Overall study context: A median of 72 days separated the second dose and sampling. Study-wide findings and caveats: There was only 1 of 255 vaccine-induced clones in healthy vaccinees that cross-reacted with common cold coronaviruses. Both infection-induced and vaccine-induced clones contracted markedly at late post-vaccination timepoints.

The length of the CDR3 is 15 residues. V shed 0 bases and J 8 bases; nucleotides not matched to a gene: 7. From germline, CDR1 is SGHTS and CDR2 YDEGEE. The rearrangement joins TRBV5-8 to TRBJ1-4; 7 bases match TRBD1. Material: CD4+ T cells from PBMCs cultured with HCoV-OC43 spike peptides, obtained after COVID-19 vaccination. Subset of the sample: HCoV-OC43 spike overlapping peptide pool stimulation. The clonotype was recovered from a human donor who received a COVID-19 vaccine. The chain's CDR3 is CASSLGRGGGEKLFF. DNA for the CDR3: TGTGCCAGCAGCTTGGGCCGAGGGGGCGGAGAAAAACTGTTTTTT.